This TCR beta chain comes out of a study of monozygotic twins with inflammatory bowel disease (dated by TCRdb to between 2018 and 2020). In the study overall: In total, around 28 monozygotic twin pairs made up the full study: 19 Danish pairs, all IBD-discordant, plus nine German pairs, of which four were IBD-concordant and five were IBD-discordant. The search for disease-associated traits relied mainly on comparing, within discordant pairs, IBD patients with their genetically identical healthy co-twins. Each individual had, on average, about 151 000 unique TCRalpha sequences and 181 000 unique TCRbeta sequences available for analysis.

Study-wide conclusions, independent of this receptor: Background noise and inter-individual variability may have been introduced into the repertoires by the differing immunosuppressive treatments among patients. The results gave no support for a single strong signal or clonotype linked to IBD. A decrease in TCRbeta repertoire diversity, as measured by inverse Simpson index, was observed in IBD patients compared with their healthy co-twins. Compared with healthy twins, IBD patients shared fewer clonotypes with other individuals, and the difference was most pronounced in patients with signs of disease activity. Distinction between different T cell subtypes could not be achieved in the analysis. Concordant and discordant twins showed no difference in repertoire similarity, possibly because of limited statistical power.

To prepare the library, 5' RACE was applied. For each TCR library, approximately 3.5 ug of total RNA was used. cDNA was synthesized with SMARTScribe reverse transcriptase in eight separate reactions per sample. During cDNA synthesis, template switching was used to introduce unique molecular identifiers that contained a 6-nucleotide sample barcode. Amplification of TCRalpha and TCRbeta cDNA involved two nested PCRs of 16 and 9 cycles, and each PCR was followed by bead purification. Before amplification, cDNA was treated with uracil DNA-glycosylase and purified using the QIAquick PCR purification kit. The second PCR was the step at which Illumina TruSeq-compatible adapters and sample-specific barcodes were added. TapeStation and Qubit were used to check library quality and concentration, and 5 to 6.5 ng of each library went into the pool. Sequencing of the pooled libraries was done on an Illumina HiSeq2500 single-index Rapid Run using custom sequencing primers and 2 x 100 bp reads. In the authors' own workflow: MiGEC version 1.2.6 was used for UMI-based consensus assembly, which corrected PCR and sequencing errors. V(D)J alignment, clonotype assembly and CDR3 extraction were performed with MiXCR version 2.1.1. Normalisation of gene usage, clonotype sharing and MAIT/NKT TCR abundance was achieved by analysing the top 1000, 10 000 and 20 000 clonotypes per sample. Diversity was computed as the inverse Simpson index with the vegan R package after downsampling to 27 000 UMIs. Paired Mann-Whitney U tests were applied to discordant twin pairs, and Benjamini-Hochberg correction was used for multiple testing. Once TCRdb had reprocessed the reads, it stored one entry per CDR3 protein sequence and supplied no DNA. These V and J calls derive from TCRdb rather than the authors' analysis. The sample table includes roughly 200,000 distinct CDR3 sequences. Of the sample, 7.5% to 9.5% falls within the top ten clones.

The CDR3 covers 14 residues, taking in both the cysteine and the phenylalanine. The coding DNA is unavailable. The germline V gene specifies LGHNA as CDR1 and YNFKEQ as CDR2. As to this clonotype: Its target antigen remains unknown.

A 2.5 ml peripheral blood sample was drawn into PAXgene tubes per donor and stored at -80°C. Total RNA was isolated from whole blood with the PAXgene blood miRNA kit on an automated QIAcube, without T cell sorting. Peripheral blood from monozygotic twin pairs concordant or discordant for inflammatory bowel disease was subjected to deep TCRalpha and TCRbeta repertoire profiling with unique molecular barcoding. Smoking habits were recorded for all twin pairs, with individuals classified as current, former or never smokers. The chain was built from TRBV4-2 and TRBJ2-3. This sequence originates from a human donor with ulcerative colitis or Crohn's disease, or a healthy co-twin of an affected twin (not recorded which). The sequenced sample consisted of blood. The CDR3 loop reads CASSLRTSGDTQYF.